A selection of T cell receptor beta chains follows, all from one sample in a study of vaccination effects on CD4 cells after COVID-19. Which antigens these TCRs recognize remains unknown. TCRdb's copy holds only in-frame clones and misses some; the assay was immunoSEQ multiplex PCR. The sample shows more than 35,000 clones, around 67% of them seen only once. The sequencing here drew on CD4+ T cells from PBMCs cultured without peptide, taken before COVID-19 vaccination. These receptors originate from a human donor who received a COVID-19 vaccine. CDR3s include the opening cysteine and the closing phenylalanine or tryptophan. D genes are given only for firm matches. Not every row has a clone size; where given, it reads once, few, many or a size class.

J	D	V	size	DNA	CDR3
TRBJ2-7	TRBD2	TRBV10-1	-	TGCGCCAGCAGTGTAAGCGGGGGGGCCATTTCCGAGCAGTACTTC	CASSVSGGAISEQYF
TRBJ2-3	TRBD2	TRBV6-2/TRBV6-3	-	TGTGCCAGCAGTAGCGGGAGGGCCACAGATACGCAGTATTTT	CASSSGRATDTQYF
TRBJ2-3	TRBD2	TRBV5-1	-	TGCGCCAGCAGCCCCGGGACTAGCGGGAGGGCCGCAGATACGCAGTATTTT	CASSPGTSGRAADTQYF
TRBJ2-5	-	TRBV9	-	TGTGCCAGCAGCGTAGGTACTATCGGCGAGACCCAGTACTTC	CASSVGTIGETQYF
TRBJ1-3	-	TRBV10-3	-	TGTGCCATCAGTGCGGGTATGGATGGAAACACCATATATTTT	CAISAGMDGNTIYF
TRBJ2-1	TRBD1	TRBV24-1	-	TGTGCCACCAGTGAAGACAGGGGCAAGGATAATGAGCAGTTCTTC	CATSEDRGKDNEQFF
TRBJ1-4	-	TRBV2	few	TGTGCCAGCAGTGGACAGCTCCGAAATGAAAAACTGTTTTTT	CASSGQLRNEKLFF
TRBJ1-2	-	TRBV13	-	TGTGCCAGCAGAAAAGGGGGGTCTCTGCGTGGCTACACCTTC	CASRKGGSLRGYTF
TRBJ1-1	TRBD1	TRBV12-5	-	TGTGCTAGTGGTTTGGTACTTCGACAGGGTTTCCGAGCTTTCTTT	CASGLVLRQGFRAFF
TRBJ2-4	-	TRBV5-1	-	TGCGCCAGCAGCTTGGCCGGGAGCCTAGCAGGCATTCAGTACTTC	CASSLAGSLAGIQYF
TRBJ2-3	TRBD2	TRBV9	-	TGTGCCAGCAGCCCTTCGGGGGGGCCCGGCACAGATACGCAGTATTTT	CASSPSGGPGTDTQYF
TRBJ2-7	-	TRBV11-2	-	TGTGCCAGCAGCTCAATCGGTGGTTCCTACGAGCAGTACTTC	CASSSIGGSYEQYF
TRBJ1-4	TRBD1	TRBV5-1	once	TGCGCCAGCAAGAGTGGACAGGGGGCGGTCACTAATGAAAAACTGTTTTTT	CASKSGQGAVTNEKLFF
TRBJ1-6	-	TRBV6-5	-	TGTGCCAGCAGCAACAGGGATAATTCACCCCTCCACTTT	CASSNRDNSPLHF
TRBJ2-7	TRBD1	TRBV7-9	-	TGTGCCAGCAGCTCTACAGGGGACGAGCAGTACTTC	CASSSTGDEQYF
TRBJ2-4	-	TRBV3-1/TRBV3-2	-	TGTGCCAGCAGCCAAGGATTCGCGTTCGTCGGCGGCCTTCGGAACATTCAGTACTTC	CASSQGFAFVGGLRNIQYF
TRBJ2-2	-	TRBV7-9	few	TGTGCCAGCAGCTTAGGACCCACCGGGGAGCTGTTTTTT	CASSLGPTGELFF
TRBJ1-5	-	TRBV5-5	few	TGTGCCAGCAGCTTGGCAGGTACCCTTAGCAATCAGCCCCAGCATTTT	CASSLAGTLSNQPQHF
TRBJ2-5	-	TRBV3-1/TRBV3-2	-	TGTGCCAGCAGCCAAGATAGGAGCGCGAGAGGGGAGCGAGAGACCCAGTACTTC	CASSQDRSARGERETQYF
TRBJ2-7	-	TRBV28	once	TGTGCCAGCAGTCCAAGCGCCGGTTGGGCCGCTGCATACGAGCAGTACTTC	CASSPSAGWAAAYEQYF
TRBJ2-5	-	TRBV9	-	TGTGCCAGCAGCACCGGGACGCCCTCTGGGGAGACCCAGTACTTC	CASSTGTPSGETQYF
TRBJ1-6	-	TRBV2	-	TGTGCCAGCAGTGTTGGGGTAGGGATAAGCTCCTATAATTCACCCCTCCACTTT	CASSVGVGISSYNSPLHF
TRBJ2-3	TRBD2	TRBV7-8	-	TGTGCCAGCAGCCAAGACCCGGGGGGACGCACAGATACGCAGTATTTT	CASSQDPGGRTDTQYF
TRBJ1-5	-	TRBV12-3/TRBV12-4	-	TGTGCCAGCAGAGGTGGCAATCAGCCCCAGCATTTT	CASRGGNQPQHF
TRBJ1-3	-	TRBV10-2	few	TGCGCCAGCAGTGGTACAGGCTTCTCTGGAAACACCATATATTTT	CASSGTGFSGNTIYF
TRBJ2-3	TRBD2	TRBV5-1	-	TGCGCCAGCAGCTTGGTGTCGGGAGGAGGCACAGATACGCAGTATTTT	CASSLVSGGGTDTQYF
TRBJ2-7	-	TRBV3-1/TRBV3-2	-	TGTGCCAGCAGCCTTCACAGGAGGGGCGAGCAGTACTTC	CASSLHRRGEQYF
TRBJ2-3	TRBD2	TRBV6-2/TRBV6-3	-	TGTGCCAGCAGTTGGGGGACTAGCGGATTAGATACGCAGTATTTT	CASSWGTSGLDTQYF
TRBJ2-2	-	TRBV3-1/TRBV3-2	few	TGTGCCAGCAGCGTACGACTCTCGGGGGCGGAAAGACACGGGGAGCTGTTTTTT	CASSVRLSGAERHGELFF
TRBJ2-7	-	TRBV6-5	once	TGTGCCAGCAGTTACTCGAAGCAGGGTTGGACCTACGAGCAGTACTTC	CASSYSKQGWTYEQYF
TRBJ2-7	-	TRBV6-1	-	TGTGCCAGCAGTGAACACGGGGCGCAGTCCTACGAGCAGTACTTC	CASSEHGAQSYEQYF
TRBJ1-2	-	TRBV10-3	-	TGTGCCATCAGTGAGGACAGCCTCTATGGCTACACCTTC	CAISEDSLYGYTF
TRBJ2-6	TRBD2	TRBV9	-	TGTGCCAGCAGCGCAAGACTAGCGGGGGGGACCAGAGGGGCCAACGTCCTGACTTTC	CASSARLAGGTRGANVLTF
TRBJ1-5	-	TRBV19	-	TGTGCCAGTAGTATGGGACACCCATCGGCTCAGCCCCAGCATTTT	CASSMGHPSAQPQHF
TRBJ2-3	TRBD2	TRBV7-6	-	TGTGCCAGCAGCTGCCTCAGGGCGGGGGGGAAAGATACGCAGTATTTT	CASSCLRAGGKDTQYF
TRBJ2-3	-	TRBV2	-	TGTGCCAGCAGTGAAGGTACAGATACGCAGTATTTT	CASSEGTDTQYF